The 7 T cell receptor beta chains listed next were all sequenced from one sample in a study of blood T cell repertoires in COVID-19 (dated by TCRdb to 2020 to 2022). Preparation of the library involved the immunoSEQ multiplex PCR assay. Sourced from immuneACCESS, this table was stored by TCRdb with only in-frame sequences that have V and J called. A share of the clones is absent; for the studies checked, an unresolved V gene accounts for under half, and the remainder has no known explanation. In all, the sample holds about 160,000 clones, and 80% to 90% of those were seen once. Approximately 10% of the sample is in the top ten clones. The sequencing input was peripheral blood. Every receptor here comes from a human donor in a cohort sampled during active COVID-19.

This sequence joins TRBV11-2 and TRBJ2-5, with D possibly being TRBD1 (5 bases). The CDR3 runs 15 residues. Germline V gene sequence: CDR1 SGHAT, CDR2 FQNNGV. V lost 4 bases and J 4 bases, leaving 16 bases between the germline ends. The CDR3 loop reads CASSSYARQGETQYF. Written as DNA, the CDR3 is TGTGCCAGCAGCTCCTATGCGCGGCAGGGAGAGACCCAGTACTTC. Using reference TRBV11-2 and TRBJ2-5 for the parts outside the CDR3, the full variable domain is EAGVAQSPRYKIIEKRQSVAFWCNPISGHATLYWYQQILGQGPKLLIQFQNNGVVDDSQLPKDRFSAERLKGVDSTLKIQPAKLEDSAVYLCASSSYARQGETQYFGPGTRLLVL.

This chain connects TRBV7-2 to TRBJ2-1, with TRBD1 as a possible D gene (6 bases). The ends were cut back, 0 bases at V and 12 bases at J, with 12 bases in the middle. Germline V gene sequence: CDR1 SGHTA, CDR2 FQGNSA. The CDR3 length is 13 residues. Here the CDR3 reads CASSLAPGTRQFF. The CDR3 nucleotides read TGTGCCAGCAGCTTAGCGCCCGGGACAAGGCAGTTCTTC. The variable domain in full, with the rest retrieved from reference TRBV7-2 and TRBJ2-1, is GAGVSQSPSNKVTEKGKDVELRCDPISGHTALYWYRQSLGQGLEFLIYFQGNSAPDKSGLPSDRFSAERTGGSVSTLTIQRTQQEDSAVYLCASSLAPGTRQFFGPGTRLTVL.

The chain combines TRBV30 with TRBJ1-1; 7 positions match TRBD1. This CDR3 region has 14 residues. The V gene's germline CDR1 is GTSNPN and CDR2 SVGIG (reference sequence). With V trimmed by 3 bases and J by 2 bases, 6 bases remained unmatched. The CDR3 sequence: CAWREGTANTEAFF. As DNA, the CDR3 is TGTGCCTGGAGGGAAGGGACAGCTAACACTGAAGCTTTCTTT.

This clone turned up a few times. The same CDR3 is also encoded by other DNA sequences in this sample. The chain has TRBV19 and TRBJ1-2, with TRBD1 matching over 9 bases. Germline values: CDR1 LNHDA, CDR2 SQIVND (reference sequence). After removal of 4 bases from V and 6 bases from J, the junction contained 3 bases not matched to a gene. The CDR3 is made up of 13 amino acids. The CDR3 nucleotides read TGTGCCAGTAGTAGGGGACAGGGTAATGGCTACACCTTC. It translates to CASSRGQGNGYTF.

The chain combines TRBV5-5 with TRBJ2-1, with TRBD1 as a possible D gene (5 bases). The V end lost 0 bases, the J end lost 5 bases, and 24 bases lay between the germline ends. Germline V gives CDR1 SGHKS, CDR2 YYEKEE (reference sequence). The CDR3 contains 19 residues. The CDR3 DNA is TGTGCCAGCAGCTTGGGAGGTTGGGGCCTTCGATTTCCCGACAATGAGCAGTTCTTC. As protein: CASSLGGWGLRFPDNEQFF.

The V gene is TRBV28, the J gene TRBJ2-7; 9 positions match TRBD1. The trim removed 5 bases at V and 3 bases at J, leaving 8 bases unmatched. Germline CDR1 and CDR2: MDHEN and SYDVKM. The CDR3 sequence is 15 residues long. The CDR3 DNA reads TGTGCCAGCAGTGTCCGGGACAGGGTAATCTACGAGCAGTACTTC. Translating gives CASSVRDRVIYEQYF.

Points on this clone: Other nucleotide sequences in the sample specify the same CDR3. CDR3 coding DNA: TGTGCCAGCAGCTCCAGGGGCTACGAGCAGTACTTC. This encodes CASSSRGYEQYF. The chain couples TRBV5-4 to TRBJ2-7; D possibly corresponds to TRBD1 (6 bases). Trimming shortened V by 3 bases and J by 3 bases, and 7 bases separated the two germline ends. CDR3 length equals 12 residues. CDR1 is SGHNT and CDR2 is YYREEE in the germline V gene (reference sequence).